The table lists the clone carrying this T cell receptor beta chain with many counts. This entry comes from a study of T-cell reconstitution after alpha-beta-depleted transplantation in children. Per the germline V gene, CDR1 is LGHNA and CDR2 is YSLEER. V gave up 0 bases and J gave up 3 bases; unmatched junction bases: 3. CDR3 length equals 15 residues. Unique molecular identifiers were used to barcode this TCRbeta library. From the PCR reads, TCRdb called clonotypes with MiXCR, one entry per CDR3 protein. Of about 590,000 distinct CDR3 sequences listed, under 15% are singletons. This sequence was found in a male patient younger than 18 who had a stem cell transplant for acute myeloid leukemia, so the T cells may come from the graft donor. The rearrangement uses TRBV4-3 and TRBJ2-7; 9 positions match TRBD1. This material consisted of PBMCs, mostly from graft donor cells, taken 360 days after TCRalphabeta/CD19-depleted stem cell transplant. This chain's CDR3 is CASSQDRTGVYEQYF. DNA of the CDR3: TGCGCCAGCAGCCAAGATAGGACAGGGGTCTACGAGCAGTACTTC.